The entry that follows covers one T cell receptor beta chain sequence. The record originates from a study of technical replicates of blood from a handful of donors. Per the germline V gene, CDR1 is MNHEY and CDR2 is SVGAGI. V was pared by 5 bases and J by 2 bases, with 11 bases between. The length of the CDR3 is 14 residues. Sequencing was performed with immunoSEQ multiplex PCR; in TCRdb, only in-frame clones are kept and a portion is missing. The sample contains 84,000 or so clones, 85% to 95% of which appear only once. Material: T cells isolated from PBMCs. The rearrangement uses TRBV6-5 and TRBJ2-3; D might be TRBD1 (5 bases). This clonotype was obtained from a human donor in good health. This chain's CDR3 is CASSVDRLTDTQYF. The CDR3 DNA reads TGTGCCAGCAGTGTCGACAGACTCACAGATACGCAGTATTTT.